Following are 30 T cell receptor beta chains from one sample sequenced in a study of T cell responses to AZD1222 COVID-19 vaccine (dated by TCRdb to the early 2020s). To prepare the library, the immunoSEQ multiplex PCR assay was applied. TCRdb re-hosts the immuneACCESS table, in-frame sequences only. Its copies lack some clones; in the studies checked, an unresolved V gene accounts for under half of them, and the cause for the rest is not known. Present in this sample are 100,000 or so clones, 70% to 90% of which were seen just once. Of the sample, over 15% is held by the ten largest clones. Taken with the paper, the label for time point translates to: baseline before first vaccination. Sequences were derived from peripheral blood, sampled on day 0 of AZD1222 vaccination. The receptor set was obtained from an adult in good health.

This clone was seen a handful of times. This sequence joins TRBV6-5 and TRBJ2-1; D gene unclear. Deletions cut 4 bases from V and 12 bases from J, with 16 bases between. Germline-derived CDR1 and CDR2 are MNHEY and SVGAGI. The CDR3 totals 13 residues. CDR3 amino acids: CASSSAWARAQFF. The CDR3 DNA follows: TGTGCCAGCAGTTCAGCGTGGGCAAGAGCGCAGTTCTTC.

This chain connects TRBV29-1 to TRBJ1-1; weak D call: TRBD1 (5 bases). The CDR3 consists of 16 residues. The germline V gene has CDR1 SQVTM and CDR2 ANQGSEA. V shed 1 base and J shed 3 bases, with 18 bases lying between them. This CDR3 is CSVEASGQGVYTEAFF. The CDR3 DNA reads TGCAGCGTTGAAGCCTCTGGGCAGGGCGTTTACACTGAAGCTTTCTTT.

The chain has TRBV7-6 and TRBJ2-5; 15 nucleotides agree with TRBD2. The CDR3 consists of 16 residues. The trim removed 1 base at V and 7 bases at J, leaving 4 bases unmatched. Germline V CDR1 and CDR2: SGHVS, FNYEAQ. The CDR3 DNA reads TGTGCCAGCAGCTTAGGGACTAGCGGGAGGGAGGGGACCCAGTACTTC. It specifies CASSLGTSGREGTQYF.

CDR3 DNA sequence: TGTGCCAGCAGTCCCCTGGGCACGGGGTCTAATGGCTACACCTTC. It codes for CASSPLGTGSNGYTF. The chain combines TRBV25-1 with TRBJ1-2; D is uncertain. V lost 5 bases to trimming and J lost 6 bases, with 19 bases between them. The CDR3 sequence is 15 residues long. Germline loops: CDR1 MGHDK, CDR2 SYGVNS.

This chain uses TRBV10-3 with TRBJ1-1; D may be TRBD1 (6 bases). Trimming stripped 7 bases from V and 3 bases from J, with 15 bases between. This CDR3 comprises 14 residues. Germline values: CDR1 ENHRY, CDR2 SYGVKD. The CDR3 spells CAITKGEGDTEAFF. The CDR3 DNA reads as TGTGCCATCACGAAGGGGGAGGGGGACACTGAAGCTTTCTTT.

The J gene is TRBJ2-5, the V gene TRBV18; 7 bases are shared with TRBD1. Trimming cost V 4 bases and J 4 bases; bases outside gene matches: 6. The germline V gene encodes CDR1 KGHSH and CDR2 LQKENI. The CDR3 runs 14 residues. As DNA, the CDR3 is TGTGCCAGCTCACGACAGGGTATGGGAGAGACCCAGTACTTC. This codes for CASSRQGMGETQYF.

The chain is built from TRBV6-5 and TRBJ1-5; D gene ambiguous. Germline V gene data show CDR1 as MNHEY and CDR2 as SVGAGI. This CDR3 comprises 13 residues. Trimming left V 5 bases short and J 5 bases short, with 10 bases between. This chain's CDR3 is CASSRTLYQPQHF. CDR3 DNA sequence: TGTGCCAGCAGTCGGACCCTCTATCAGCCCCAGCATTTT.

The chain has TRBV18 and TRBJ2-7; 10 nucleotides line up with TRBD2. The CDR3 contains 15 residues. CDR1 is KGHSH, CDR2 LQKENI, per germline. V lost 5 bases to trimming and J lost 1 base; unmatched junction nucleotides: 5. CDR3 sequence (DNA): TGTGCCAGCTCATCCTCTAGCGGGGGATCCTACGAGCAGTACTTC. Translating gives CASSSSSGGSYEQYF.

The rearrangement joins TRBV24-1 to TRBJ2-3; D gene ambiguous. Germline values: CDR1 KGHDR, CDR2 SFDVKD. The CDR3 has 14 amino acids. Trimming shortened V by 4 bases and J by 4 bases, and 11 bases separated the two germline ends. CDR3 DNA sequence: TGTGCCACCAGTGACAGGAGCTACCCAGATACGCAGTATTTT. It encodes CATSDRSYPDTQYF.

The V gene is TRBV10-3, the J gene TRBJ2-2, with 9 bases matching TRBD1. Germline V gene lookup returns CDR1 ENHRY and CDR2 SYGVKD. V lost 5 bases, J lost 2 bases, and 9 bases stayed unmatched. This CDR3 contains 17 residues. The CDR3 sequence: CAISSQGQGYNTGELFF. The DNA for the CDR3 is TGTGCCATCAGTTCCCAGGGACAGGGTTATAACACCGGGGAGCTGTTTTTT.

The CDR3 spells CASSQGSGNYEQYF. In nucleotides, the CDR3 is TGTGCCAGCAGCCAAGGGAGCGGGAACTACGAGCAGTACTTC. The chain carries TRBV3-1 (or the pseudogene TRBV3-2) and TRBJ2-7; 7 bases line up with TRBD2. This CDR3 is built from 14 residues. The germline V gene has CDR1 LGHDT and CDR2 YNNKEL (reference sequence). The junction had 3 bases not matched to a gene; V was cut back by 1 base and J by 3 bases.

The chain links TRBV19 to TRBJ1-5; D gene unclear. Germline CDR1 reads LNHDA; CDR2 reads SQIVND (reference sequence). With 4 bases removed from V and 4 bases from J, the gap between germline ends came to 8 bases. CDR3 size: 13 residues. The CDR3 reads CASSSQLNQPQHF. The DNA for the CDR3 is TGTGCCAGTAGTAGTCAGCTTAATCAGCCCCAGCATTTT. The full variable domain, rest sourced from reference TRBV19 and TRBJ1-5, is DGGITQSPKYLFRKEGQNVTLSCEQNLNHDAMYWYRQDPGQGLRLIYYSQIVNDFQKGDIAEGYSVSREKKESFPLTVTSAQKNPTAFYLCASSSQLNQPQHFGDGTRLSIL.

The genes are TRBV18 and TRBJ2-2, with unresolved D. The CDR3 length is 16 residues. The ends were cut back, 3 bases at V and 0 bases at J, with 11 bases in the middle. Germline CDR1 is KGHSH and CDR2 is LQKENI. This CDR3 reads CASSPEAGANTGELFF. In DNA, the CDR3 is TGTGCCAGCTCACCTGAGGCCGGCGCGAACACCGGGGAGCTGTTTTTT.

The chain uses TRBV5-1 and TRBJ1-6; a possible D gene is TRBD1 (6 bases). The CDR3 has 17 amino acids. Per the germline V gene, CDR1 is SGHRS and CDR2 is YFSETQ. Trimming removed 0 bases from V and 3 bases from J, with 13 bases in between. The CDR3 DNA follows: TGCGCCAGCAGCTTGGAGCCGGACAGCCTCTATAATTCACCCCTCCACTTT. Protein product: CASSLEPDSLYNSPLHF.

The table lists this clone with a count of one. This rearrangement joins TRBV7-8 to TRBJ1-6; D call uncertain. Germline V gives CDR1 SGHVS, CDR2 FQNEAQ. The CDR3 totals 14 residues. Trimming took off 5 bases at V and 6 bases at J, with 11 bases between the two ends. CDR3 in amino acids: CASSGVGANSPLHF. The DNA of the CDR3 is TGTGCCAGCAGCGGGGTTGGAGCTAATTCACCCCTCCACTTT.

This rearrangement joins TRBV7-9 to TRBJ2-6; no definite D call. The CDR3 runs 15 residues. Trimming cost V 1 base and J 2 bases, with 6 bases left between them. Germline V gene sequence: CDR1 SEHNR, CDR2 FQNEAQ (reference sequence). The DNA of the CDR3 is TGTGCCAGCAGCTTAGACGTCCCTGGGGCCAACGTCCTGACTTTC. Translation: CASSLDVPGANVLTF.

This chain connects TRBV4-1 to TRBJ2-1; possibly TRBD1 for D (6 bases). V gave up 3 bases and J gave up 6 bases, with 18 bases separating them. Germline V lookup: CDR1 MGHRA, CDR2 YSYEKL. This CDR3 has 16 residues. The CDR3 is CASSQLVGARGNEQFF. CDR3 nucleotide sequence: TGCGCCAGCAGCCAGCTCGTGGGGGCGAGGGGCAATGAGCAGTTCTTC.

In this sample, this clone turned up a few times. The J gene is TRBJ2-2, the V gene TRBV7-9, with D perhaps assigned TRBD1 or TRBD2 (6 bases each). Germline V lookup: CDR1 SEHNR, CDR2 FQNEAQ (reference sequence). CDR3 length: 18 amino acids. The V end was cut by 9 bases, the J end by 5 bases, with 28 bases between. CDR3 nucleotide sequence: TGTGCCAGTGAACCAACCCCCGGGGGCGGGCCGGGGACCGGGGAGCTGTTTTTT. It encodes CASEPTPGGGPGTGELFF.

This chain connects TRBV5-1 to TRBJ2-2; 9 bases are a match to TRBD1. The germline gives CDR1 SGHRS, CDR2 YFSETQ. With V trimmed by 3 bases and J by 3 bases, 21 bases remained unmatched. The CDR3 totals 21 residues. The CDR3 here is CASSYRDRVIGARVYTGELFF. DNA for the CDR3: TGCGCCAGCAGCTATCGGGACAGGGTTATCGGCGCGAGGGTGTACACCGGGGAGCTGTTTTTT.

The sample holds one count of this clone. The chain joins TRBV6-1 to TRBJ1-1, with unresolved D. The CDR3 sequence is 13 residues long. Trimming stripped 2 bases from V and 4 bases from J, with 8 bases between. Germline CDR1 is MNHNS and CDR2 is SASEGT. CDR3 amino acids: CASSELWGTEAFF. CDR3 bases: TGTGCCAGCAGTGAATTGTGGGGCACTGAAGCTTTCTTT.

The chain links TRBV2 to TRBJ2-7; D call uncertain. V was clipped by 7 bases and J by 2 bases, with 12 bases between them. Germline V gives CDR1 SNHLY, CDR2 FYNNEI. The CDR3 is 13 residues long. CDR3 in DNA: TGTGCCAGCAAACGGATTATAACCTACGAGCAGTACTTC. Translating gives CASKRIITYEQYF.

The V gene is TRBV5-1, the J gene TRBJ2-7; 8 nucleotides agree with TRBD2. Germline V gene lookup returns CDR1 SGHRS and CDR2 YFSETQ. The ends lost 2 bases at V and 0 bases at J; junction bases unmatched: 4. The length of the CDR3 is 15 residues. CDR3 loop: CASSLASGSSYEQYF. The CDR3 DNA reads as TGCGCCAGCAGCTTAGCTAGCGGGTCCTCCTACGAGCAGTACTTC.

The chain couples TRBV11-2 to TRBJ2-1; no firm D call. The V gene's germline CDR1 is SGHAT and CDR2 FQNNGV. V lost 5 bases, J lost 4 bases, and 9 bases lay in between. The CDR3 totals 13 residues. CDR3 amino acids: CASSLSLYNEQFF. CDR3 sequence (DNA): TGTGCCAGCAGCCTTAGCCTGTACAATGAGCAGTTCTTC.

The CDR3 DNA reads as TGCAGCGTCCTCCCGGAGGGGCGAAGTGGGGATACGCAGTATTTT. It yields the protein CSVLPEGRSGDTQYF. The rearrangement links TRBV29-1 to TRBJ2-3; D possibly corresponds to TRBD2 (6 bases). Germline CDR1 and CDR2: SQVTM and ANQGSEA. The CDR3 has 15 residues. The V gene lost 6 bases and the J gene lost 6 bases, with 22 bases spanning the gap.

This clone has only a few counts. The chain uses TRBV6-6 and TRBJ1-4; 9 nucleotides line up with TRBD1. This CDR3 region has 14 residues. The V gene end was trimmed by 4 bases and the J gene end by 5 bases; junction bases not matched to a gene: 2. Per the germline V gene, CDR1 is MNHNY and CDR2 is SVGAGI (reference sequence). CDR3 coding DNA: TGTGCCAGCAGTTCGACAGGGGGAAATGAAAAACTGTTTTTT. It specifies CASSSTGGNEKLFF.

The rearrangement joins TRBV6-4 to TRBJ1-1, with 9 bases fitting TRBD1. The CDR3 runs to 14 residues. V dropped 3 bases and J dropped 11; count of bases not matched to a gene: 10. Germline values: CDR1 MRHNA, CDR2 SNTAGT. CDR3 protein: CASSEFVTGGLAFF. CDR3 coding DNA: TGTGCCAGCAGTGAGTTCGTGACAGGGGGTTTGGCTTTCTTT.

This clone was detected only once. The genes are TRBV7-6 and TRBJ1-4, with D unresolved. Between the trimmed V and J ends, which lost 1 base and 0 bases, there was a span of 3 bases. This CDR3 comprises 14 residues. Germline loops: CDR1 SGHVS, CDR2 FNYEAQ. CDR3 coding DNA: TGTGCCAGCAGCTTAGGGGCAACTAATGAAAAACTGTTTTTT. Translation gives CASSLGATNEKLFF.

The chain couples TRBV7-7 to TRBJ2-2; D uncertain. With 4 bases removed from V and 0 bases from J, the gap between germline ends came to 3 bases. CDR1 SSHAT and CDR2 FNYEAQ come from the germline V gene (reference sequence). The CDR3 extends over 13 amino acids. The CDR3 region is CASSSTNTGELFF. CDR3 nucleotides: TGTGCCAGCAGCTCTACGAACACCGGGGAGCTGTTTTTT.

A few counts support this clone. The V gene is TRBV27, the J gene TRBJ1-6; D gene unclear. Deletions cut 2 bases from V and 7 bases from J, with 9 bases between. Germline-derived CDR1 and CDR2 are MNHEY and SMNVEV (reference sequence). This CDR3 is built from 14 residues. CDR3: CASSLGQMNSPLHF. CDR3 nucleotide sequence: TGTGCCAGCAGTTTAGGGCAGATGAATTCACCCCTCCACTTT.

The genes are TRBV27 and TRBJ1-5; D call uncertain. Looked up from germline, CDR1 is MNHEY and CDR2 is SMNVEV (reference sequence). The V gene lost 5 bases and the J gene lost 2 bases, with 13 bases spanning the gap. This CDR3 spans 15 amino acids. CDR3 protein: CASSLWGGGNQPQHF. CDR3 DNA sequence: TGTGCCAGCAGTCTTTGGGGTGGGGGCAATCAGCCCCAGCATTTT.